This TCR beta chain stems from a study of radiotherapy plus CTLA-4 blockade in lung cancer. TCRdb keeps only in-frame clones here, not all; method: immunoSEQ multiplex PCR. This table has approximately 100,000 clones, roughly 80% appearing once. The TCR originated in a human donor with non-small cell lung cancer who had a partial response to radiotherapy plus ipilimumab. Source: peripheral blood, taken from a patient treated with radiotherapy plus ipilimumab.

The CDR3 bases are TGTGCCAGCAGACCCCTCGGGGGGACTCCTGGCTACACCTTC. Its translation is CASRPLGGTPGYTF. The chain carries TRBV27 and TRBJ1-2; D is perhaps TRBD1 (5 bases). The CDR3 consists of 14 residues. The germline V gene encodes CDR1 MNHEY and CDR2 SMNVEV (reference sequence). Trimming shortened V by 6 bases and J by 7 bases, and 18 bases separated the two germline ends.